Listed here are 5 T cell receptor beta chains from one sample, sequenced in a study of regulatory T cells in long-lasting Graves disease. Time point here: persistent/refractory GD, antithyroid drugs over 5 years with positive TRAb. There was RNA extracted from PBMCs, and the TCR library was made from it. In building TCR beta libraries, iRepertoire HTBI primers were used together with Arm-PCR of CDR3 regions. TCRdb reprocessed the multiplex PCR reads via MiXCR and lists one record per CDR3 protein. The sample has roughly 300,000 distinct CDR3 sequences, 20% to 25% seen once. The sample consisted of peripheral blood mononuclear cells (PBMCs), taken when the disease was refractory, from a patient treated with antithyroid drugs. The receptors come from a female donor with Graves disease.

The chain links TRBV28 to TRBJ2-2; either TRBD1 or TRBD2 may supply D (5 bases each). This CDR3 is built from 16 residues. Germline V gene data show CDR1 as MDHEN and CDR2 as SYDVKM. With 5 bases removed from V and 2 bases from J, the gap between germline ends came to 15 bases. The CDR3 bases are TGTGCCAGCAGTCCAATCGTCGGGGCAAACACCGGGGAGCTGTTTTTT. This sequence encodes CASSPIVGANTGELFF.

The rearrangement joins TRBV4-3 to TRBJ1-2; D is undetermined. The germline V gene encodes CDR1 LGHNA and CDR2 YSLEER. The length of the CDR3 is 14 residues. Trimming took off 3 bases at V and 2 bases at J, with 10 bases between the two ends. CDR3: CASSHDDNNYGYTF. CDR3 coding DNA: TGCGCCAGCAGCCATGACGACAACAACTATGGCTACACCTTC.

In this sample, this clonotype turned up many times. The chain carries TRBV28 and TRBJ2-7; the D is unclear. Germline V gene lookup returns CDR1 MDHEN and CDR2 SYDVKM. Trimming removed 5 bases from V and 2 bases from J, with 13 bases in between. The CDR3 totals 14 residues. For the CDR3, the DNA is TGTGCCAGCAGTCTTCCACGGATGACCTACGAGCAGTACTTC. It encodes CASSLPRMTYEQYF.

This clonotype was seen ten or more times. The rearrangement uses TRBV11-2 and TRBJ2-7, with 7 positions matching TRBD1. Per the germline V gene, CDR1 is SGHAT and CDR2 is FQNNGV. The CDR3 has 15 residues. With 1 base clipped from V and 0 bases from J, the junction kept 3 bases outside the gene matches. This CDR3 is CASSLVGDSSYEQYF. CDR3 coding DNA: TGTGCCAGCAGCTTAGTGGGGGACAGCTCCTACGAGCAGTACTTC.

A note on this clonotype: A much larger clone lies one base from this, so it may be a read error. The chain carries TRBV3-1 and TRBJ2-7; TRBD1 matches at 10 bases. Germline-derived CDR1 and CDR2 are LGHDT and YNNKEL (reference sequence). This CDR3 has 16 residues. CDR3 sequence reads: CASSQGSGTGDYELYF. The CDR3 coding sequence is TGTGCCAGCAGCCAAGGCTCCGGGACAGGGGACTACGAGCTGTACTTC.